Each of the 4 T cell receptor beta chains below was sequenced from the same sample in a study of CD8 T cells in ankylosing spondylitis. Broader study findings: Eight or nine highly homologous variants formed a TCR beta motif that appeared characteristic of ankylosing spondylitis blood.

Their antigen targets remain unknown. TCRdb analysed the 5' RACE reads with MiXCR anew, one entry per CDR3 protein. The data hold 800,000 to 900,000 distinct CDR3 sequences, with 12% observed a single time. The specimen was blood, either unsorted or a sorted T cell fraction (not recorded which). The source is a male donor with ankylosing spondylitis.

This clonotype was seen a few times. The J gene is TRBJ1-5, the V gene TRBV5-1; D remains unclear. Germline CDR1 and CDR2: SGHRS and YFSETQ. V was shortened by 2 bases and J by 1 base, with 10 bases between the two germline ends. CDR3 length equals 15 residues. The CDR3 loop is CASSFDTGSNQPQHF. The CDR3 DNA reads TGCGCCAGCAGCTTCGACACCGGGAGCAATCAGCCCCAGCATTTT.

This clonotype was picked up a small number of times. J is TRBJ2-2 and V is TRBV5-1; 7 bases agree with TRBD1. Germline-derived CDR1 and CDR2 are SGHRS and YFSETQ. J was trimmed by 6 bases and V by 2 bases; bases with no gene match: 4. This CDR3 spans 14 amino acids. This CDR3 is CASSFGTEAGELFF. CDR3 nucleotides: TGCGCCAGCAGCTTCGGGACAGAAGCCGGGGAGCTGTTTTTT.

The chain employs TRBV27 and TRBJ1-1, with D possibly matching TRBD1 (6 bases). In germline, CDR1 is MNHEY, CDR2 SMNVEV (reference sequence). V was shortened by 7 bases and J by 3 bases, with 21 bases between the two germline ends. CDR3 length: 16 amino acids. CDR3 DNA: TGTGCCAGCAAGTCATATTACCCAGGGGCGGACACTGAAGCTTTCTTT. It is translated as CASKSYYPGADTEAFF.

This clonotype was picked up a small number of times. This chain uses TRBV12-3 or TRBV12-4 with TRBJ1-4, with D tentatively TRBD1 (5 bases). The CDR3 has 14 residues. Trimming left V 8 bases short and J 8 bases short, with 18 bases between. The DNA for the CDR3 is TGTGCCAGCGGGGTGGCGGGGGGTGGAGAAAAACTGTTTTTT. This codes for CASGVAGGGEKLFF.